This entry describes one T cell receptor (beta chain). The antigen remains unidentified. Unique molecular identifiers tagged the TCRbeta library. TCRdb itself ran the PCR reads through MiXCR, one entry per CDR3 protein. This repertoire shows a few hundred thousand distinct CDR3 sequences, around 27% found once; its top ten account for just over 35%. The CDR3 is 16 residues long. V gave up 0 bases and J gave up 0 bases, with 11 bases separating them. Germline CDR1 reads DFQATT; CDR2 reads SNEGSKA (reference sequence). These data are taken from a study of T-cell reconstitution after alpha-beta-depleted transplantation in children. General study results and limits: Some patients' high day-60 TCRbeta diversity was attributed to recipient cells surviving conditioning. From newly produced T cells came most of the T-cell counts and diversity one year after transplant. Several hundred rapidly expanded clones from non-depleted graft cells reportedly supplied alpha-beta T cells about two months post-transplant.

The TCR sequence derives from a boy in the first two years of life with Wiskott-Aldrich syndrome, due to receive a stem cell transplant. This chain connects TRBV20-1 to TRBJ2-2; a weak D match, TRBD1 (5 bases). This specimen consisted of PBMCs, obtained before TCRalphabeta/CD19-depleted stem cell transplant. The CDR3 spells CSARDLGAANTGELFF. DNA of the CDR3: TGCAGTGCTAGAGATCTAGGGGCAGCGAACACCGGGGAGCTGTTTTTT.